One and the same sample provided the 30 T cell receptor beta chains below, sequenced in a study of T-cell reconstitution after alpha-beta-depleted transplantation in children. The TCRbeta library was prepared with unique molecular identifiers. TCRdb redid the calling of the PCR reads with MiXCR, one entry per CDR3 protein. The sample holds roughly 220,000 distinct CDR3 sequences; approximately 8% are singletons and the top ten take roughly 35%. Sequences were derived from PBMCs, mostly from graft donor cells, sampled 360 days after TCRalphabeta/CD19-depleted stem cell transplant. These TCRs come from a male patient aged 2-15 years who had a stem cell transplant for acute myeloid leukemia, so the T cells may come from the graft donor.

The CDR3 nucleotides are TGCAGCCTTGGAGGGCGATCGAGCACAGATACGCAGTATTTT. This encodes CSLGGRSSTDTQYF. V and J are TRBV29-1 and TRBJ2-3; D possibly corresponds to TRBD2 (6 bases). The length of the CDR3 is 14 residues. The germline V and J ends were trimmed by 8 bases and 0 bases, with 15 bases remaining between them. CDR1 is SQVTM, CDR2 ANQGSEA, per germline.

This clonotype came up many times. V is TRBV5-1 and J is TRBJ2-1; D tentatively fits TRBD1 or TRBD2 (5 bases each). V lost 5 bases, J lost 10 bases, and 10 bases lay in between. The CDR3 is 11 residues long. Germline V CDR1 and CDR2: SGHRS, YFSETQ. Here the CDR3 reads CASSIGTEQFF. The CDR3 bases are TGCGCCAGCAGTATCGGGACGGAGCAGTTCTTC.

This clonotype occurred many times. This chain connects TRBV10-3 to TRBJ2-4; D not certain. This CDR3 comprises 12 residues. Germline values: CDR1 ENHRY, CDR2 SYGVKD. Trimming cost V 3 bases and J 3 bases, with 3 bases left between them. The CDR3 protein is CAISDRKNIQYF. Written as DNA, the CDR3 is TGTGCCATCAGTGACCGCAAAAACATTCAGTACTTC.

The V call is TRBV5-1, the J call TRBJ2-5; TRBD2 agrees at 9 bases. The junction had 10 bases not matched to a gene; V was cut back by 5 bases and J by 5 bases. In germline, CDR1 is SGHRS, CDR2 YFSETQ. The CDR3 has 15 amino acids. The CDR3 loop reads CASSYSGSRGETQYF. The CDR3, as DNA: TGCGCCAGCAGTTATAGCGGGAGCCGAGGCGAGACCCAGTACTTC.

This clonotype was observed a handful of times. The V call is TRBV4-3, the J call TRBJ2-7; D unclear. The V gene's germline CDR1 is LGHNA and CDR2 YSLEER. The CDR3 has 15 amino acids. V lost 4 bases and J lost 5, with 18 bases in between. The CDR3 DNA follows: TGCGCCAGCAGCCTCTGGCTGGGGTTGAACAACGAGCAGTACTTC. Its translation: CASSLWLGLNNEQYF.

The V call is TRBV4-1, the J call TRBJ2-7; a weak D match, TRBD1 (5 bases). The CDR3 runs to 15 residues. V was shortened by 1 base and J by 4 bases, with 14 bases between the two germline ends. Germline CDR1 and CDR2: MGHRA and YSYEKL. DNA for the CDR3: TGCGCCAGCAGCCAAGTCCTTCAGGGCAAGTACGAGCAGTACGTC. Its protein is CASSQVLQGKYEQYV.

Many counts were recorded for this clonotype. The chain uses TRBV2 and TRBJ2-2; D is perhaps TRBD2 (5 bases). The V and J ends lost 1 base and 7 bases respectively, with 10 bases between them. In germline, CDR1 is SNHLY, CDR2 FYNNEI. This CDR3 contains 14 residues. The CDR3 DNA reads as TGTGCCAGCAGTGAAGGGCTAGCCGGCGGGGAGCTGTTTTTT. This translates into CASSEGLAGGELFF.

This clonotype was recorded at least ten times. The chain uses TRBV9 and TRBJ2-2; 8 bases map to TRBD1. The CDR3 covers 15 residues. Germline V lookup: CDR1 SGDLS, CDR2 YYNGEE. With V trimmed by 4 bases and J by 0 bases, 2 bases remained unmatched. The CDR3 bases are TGTGCCAGCAGCCCCAGGGGGCCGAACACCGGGGAGCTGTTTTTT. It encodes CASSPRGPNTGELFF.

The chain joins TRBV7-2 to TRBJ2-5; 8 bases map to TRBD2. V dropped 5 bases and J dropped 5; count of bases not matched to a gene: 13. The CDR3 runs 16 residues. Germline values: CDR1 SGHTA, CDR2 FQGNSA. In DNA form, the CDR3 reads TGTGCCAGCAGCCCTCCCGGGGGGGCCAACTGGGAGACCCAGTACTTC. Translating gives CASSPPGGANWETQYF. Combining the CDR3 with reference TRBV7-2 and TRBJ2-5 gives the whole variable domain GAGVSQSPSNKVTEKGKDVELRCDPISGHTALYWYRQSLGQGLEFLIYFQGNSAPDKSGLPSDRFSAERTGGSVSTLTIQRTQQEDSAVYLCASSPPGGANWETQYFGPGTRLLVL.

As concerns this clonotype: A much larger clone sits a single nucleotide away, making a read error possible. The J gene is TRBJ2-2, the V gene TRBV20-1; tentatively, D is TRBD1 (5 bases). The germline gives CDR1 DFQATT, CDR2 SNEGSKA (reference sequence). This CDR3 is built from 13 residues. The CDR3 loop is CCARSQGAGELFF. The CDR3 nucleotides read TGCTGTGCTAGAAGCCAAGGGGCCGGGGAGCTGTTTTTT.

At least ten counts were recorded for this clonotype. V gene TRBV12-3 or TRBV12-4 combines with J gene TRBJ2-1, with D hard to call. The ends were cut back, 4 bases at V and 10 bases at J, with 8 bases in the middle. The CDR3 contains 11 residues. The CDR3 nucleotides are TGTGCCAGCAGTTACGCGGAAGAGCAGTTCTTC. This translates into CASSYAEEQFF.

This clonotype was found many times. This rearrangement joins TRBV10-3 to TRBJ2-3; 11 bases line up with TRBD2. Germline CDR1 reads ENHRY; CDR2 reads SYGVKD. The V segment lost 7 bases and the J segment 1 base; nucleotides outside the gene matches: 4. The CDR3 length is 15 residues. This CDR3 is CAITAGLAGTDTQYF. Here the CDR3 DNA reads TGTGCCATCACCGCGGGACTAGCGGGCACAGATACGCAGTATTTT.

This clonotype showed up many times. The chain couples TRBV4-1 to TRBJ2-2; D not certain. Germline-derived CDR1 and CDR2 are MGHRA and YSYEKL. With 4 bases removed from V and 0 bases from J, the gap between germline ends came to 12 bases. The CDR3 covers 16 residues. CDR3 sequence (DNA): TGCGCCAGCAGCCCCACCCTGGGGACGAACACCGGGGAGCTGTTTTTT. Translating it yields CASSPTLGTNTGELFF.

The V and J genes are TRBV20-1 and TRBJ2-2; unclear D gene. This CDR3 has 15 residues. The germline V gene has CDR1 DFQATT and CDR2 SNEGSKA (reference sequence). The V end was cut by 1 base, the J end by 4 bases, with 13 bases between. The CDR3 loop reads CSARGYGPGTGELFF. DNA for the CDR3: TGCAGTGCTAGAGGTTACGGGCCGGGCACCGGGGAGCTGTTTTTT.

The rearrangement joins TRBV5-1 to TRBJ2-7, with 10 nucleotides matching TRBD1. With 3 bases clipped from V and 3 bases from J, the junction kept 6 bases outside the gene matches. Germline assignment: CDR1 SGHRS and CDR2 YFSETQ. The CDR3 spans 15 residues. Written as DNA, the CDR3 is TGCGCCAGCAGCTCGGGACAGGGGTTTAACTACGAGCAGTACTTC. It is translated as CASSSGQGFNYEQYF.

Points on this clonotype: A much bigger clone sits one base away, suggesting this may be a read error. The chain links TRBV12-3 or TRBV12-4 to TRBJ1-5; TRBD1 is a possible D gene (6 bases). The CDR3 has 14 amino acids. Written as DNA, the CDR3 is TGTTCCAGCAGTCTACAGGGTCGGGGACAGCCCCAGCATTTT. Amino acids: CSSSLQGRGQPQHF.

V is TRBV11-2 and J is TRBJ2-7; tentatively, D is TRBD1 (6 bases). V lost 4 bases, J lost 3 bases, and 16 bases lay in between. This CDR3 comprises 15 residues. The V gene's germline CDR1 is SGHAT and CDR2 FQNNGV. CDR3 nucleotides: TGTGCCAGCAGCTCCCATTCGGGACAAGGCTACGAGCAGTACGTC. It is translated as CASSSHSGQGYEQYV.

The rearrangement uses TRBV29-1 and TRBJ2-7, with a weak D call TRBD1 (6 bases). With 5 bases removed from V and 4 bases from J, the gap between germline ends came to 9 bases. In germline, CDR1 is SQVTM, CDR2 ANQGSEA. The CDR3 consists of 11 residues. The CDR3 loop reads CSVIDRYEQYF. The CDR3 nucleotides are TGCAGCGTTATAGACAGGTACGAGCAGTACTTC.

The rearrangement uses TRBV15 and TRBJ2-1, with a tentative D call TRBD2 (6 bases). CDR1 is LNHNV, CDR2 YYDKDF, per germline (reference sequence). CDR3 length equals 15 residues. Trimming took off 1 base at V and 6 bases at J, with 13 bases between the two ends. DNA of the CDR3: TGTGCCACCAGCAGAGGGAGGGGTACCCTCAATGAGCAGTTCTTC. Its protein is CATSRGRGTLNEQFF.

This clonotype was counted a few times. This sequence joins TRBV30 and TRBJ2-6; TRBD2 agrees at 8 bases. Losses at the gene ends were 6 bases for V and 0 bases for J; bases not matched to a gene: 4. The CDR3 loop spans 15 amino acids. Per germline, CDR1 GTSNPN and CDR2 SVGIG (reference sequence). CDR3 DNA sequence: TGTGCCTGCGGGGGGGAGTTCTCTGGGGCCAACGTCCTGACTTTC. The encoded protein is CACGGEFSGANVLTF.

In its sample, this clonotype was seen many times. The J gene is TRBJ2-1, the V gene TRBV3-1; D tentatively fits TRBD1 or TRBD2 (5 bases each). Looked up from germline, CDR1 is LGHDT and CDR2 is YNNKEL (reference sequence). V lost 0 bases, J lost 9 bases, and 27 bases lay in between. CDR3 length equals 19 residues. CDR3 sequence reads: CASSQELGSSWPGRGEQFF. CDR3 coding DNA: TGTGCCAGCAGCCAAGAACTGGGATCCAGTTGGCCGGGACGAGGTGAGCAGTTCTTC.

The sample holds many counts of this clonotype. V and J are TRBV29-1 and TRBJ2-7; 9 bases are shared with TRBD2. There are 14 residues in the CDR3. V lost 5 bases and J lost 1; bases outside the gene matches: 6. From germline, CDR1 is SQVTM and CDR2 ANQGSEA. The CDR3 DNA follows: TGCAGCGTTCGGCCTAGCGGGACTTCCTACGAGCAGTACTTC. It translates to CSVRPSGTSYEQYF.

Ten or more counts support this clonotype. This chain's CDR3 is CSAPGQGSFTGELFF. DNA for the CDR3: TGCAGTGCCCCGGGACAGGGTAGTTTCACCGGGGAGCTGTTTTTT. This chain uses TRBV20-1 with TRBJ2-2, with 9 bases aligning to TRBD1. After removal of 6 bases from V and 4 bases from J, the junction contained 9 bases not matched to a gene. Looked up from germline, CDR1 is DFQATT and CDR2 is SNEGSKA (reference sequence). This CDR3 has 15 amino acids.

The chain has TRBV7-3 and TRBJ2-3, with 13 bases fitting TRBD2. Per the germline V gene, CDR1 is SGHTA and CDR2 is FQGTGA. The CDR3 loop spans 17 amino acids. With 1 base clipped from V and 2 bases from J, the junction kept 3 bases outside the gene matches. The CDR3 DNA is TGTGCCAGCAGCTTAAAGGGACTAGCGGGGACCACAGATACGCAGTATTTT. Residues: CASSLKGLAGTTDTQYF.

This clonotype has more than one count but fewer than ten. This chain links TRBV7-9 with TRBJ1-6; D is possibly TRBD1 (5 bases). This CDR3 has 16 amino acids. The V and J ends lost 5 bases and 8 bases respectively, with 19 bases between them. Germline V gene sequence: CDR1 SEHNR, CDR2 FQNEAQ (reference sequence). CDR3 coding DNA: TGTGCCAGCAGCGTAAGGACACCCGGAAGAGATTCACCCCTCCACTTT. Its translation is CASSVRTPGRDSPLHF.

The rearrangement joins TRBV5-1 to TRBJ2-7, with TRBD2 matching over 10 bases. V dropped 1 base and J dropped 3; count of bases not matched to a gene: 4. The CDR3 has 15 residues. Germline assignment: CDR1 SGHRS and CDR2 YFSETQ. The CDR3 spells CASSLMPSGSYEQYF. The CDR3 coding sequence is TGCGCCAGCAGCTTGATGCCTAGCGGGAGCTACGAGCAGTACTTC. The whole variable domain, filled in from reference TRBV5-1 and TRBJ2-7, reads KAGVTQTPRYLIKTRGQQVTLSCSPISGHRSVSWYQQTPGQGLQFLFEYFSETQRNKGNFPGRFSGRQFSNSRSEMNVSTLELGDSALYLCASSLMPSGSYEQYFGPGTRLTVT.

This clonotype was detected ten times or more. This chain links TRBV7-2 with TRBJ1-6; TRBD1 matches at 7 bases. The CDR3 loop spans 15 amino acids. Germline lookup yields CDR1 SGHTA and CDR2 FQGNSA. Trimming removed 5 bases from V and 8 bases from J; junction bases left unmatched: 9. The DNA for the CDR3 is TGTGCCAGCAGCATGCTACAGGGGCATTATTCACCCCTCCACTTT. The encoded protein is CASSMLQGHYSPLHF.

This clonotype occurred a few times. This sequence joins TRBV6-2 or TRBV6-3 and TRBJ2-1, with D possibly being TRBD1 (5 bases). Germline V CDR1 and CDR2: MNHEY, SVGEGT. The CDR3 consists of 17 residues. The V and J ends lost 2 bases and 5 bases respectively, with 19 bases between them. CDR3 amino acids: CASSYMIKGKGNNEQFF. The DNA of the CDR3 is TGTGCCAGCAGTTACATGATAAAGGGGAAGGGGAACAATGAGCAGTTCTTC.

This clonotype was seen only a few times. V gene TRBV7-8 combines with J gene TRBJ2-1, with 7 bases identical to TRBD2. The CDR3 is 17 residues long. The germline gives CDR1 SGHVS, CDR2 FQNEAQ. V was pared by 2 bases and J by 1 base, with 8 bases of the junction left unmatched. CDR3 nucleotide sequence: TGTGCCAGCAGCTTACAAGGGCTAGCGGCATCCTACAATGAGCAGTTCTTC. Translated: CASSLQGLAASYNEQFF.

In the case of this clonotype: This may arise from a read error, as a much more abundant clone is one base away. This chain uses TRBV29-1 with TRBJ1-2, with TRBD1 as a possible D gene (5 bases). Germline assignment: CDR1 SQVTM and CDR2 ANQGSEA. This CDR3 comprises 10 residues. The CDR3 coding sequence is TGCAGCGTTGAGGGGGATGGCTACGCCTTC. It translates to CSVEGDGYAF.